This TCR beta chain was sequenced during a study of cytomegalovirus exposure and HLA in healthy donors. CDR1 and CDR2 (germline): MNHEY, SVGAGI. The V and J ends lost 6 bases and 9 bases respectively, with 18 bases between them. This CDR3 contains 15 residues. The study ran its PCR with 60 Vbeta and 13 Jbeta primers. The data were produced by immunoSEQ multiplex PCR, yet TCRdb's version contains in-frame clones alone and is incomplete. Listed are over 75,000 clones; less than 7% falls within the top ten. As regards this clone: Its antigen remains unidentified.

Study outcomes and limitations: Published work reported that the classifier diagnosed cytomegalovirus status with high specificity and sensitivity. Follow-up analysis later connected one missense variant in DCLRE1C with trimming of TCR beta V- and J-genes.

The gene calls are TRBV6-5 and TRBJ1-6, with unresolved D. The source is a girl aged 10 to 17 in good health and CMV-seropositive. What was sequenced was PBMCs. The CDR3 sequence is CASRQRPREGSPLHF. CDR3 DNA: TGTGCCAGCAGGCAACGTCCGCGGGAGGGTTCACCCCTCCACTTT.